The 10 T cell receptor beta chains below come from one sample, sequenced in a study of T cell changes during pregnancy in multiple sclerosis. The repertoire was sequenced with immunoSEQ multiplex PCR; TCRdb's copy has only in-frame clones and lacks some. The sample has about 60,000 clones, 91% seen once. The material sequenced was peripheral blood, taken before pregnancy. The receptors here all came from a female donor with multiple sclerosis, enrolled in a pregnancy study.

The V and J genes are TRBV9 and TRBJ1-4; 7 bases align to TRBD1. Germline CDR1 and CDR2: SGDLS and YYNGEE. This CDR3 region has 16 residues. V dropped 0 bases and J dropped 5; count of bases not matched to a gene: 7. The CDR3 DNA sequence: TGTGCCAGCAGCGTAGCTCACGCAGGGGGGAATGAAAAACTGTTTTTT. Translated: CASSVAHAGGNEKLFF.

The CDR3 coding sequence is TGTGCCAGCAGCCATAGACAGGGGGCCGACACTGAAGCTTTCTTT. It encodes CASSHRQGADTEAFF. The chain has TRBV14 and TRBJ1-1, with 10 bases matching TRBD1. The V and J ends lost 3 bases and 3 bases, in that order; junction bases with no gene match: 4. The germline gives CDR1 SGHDN, CDR2 FVKESK. The CDR3 loop spans 15 amino acids.

The chain is built from TRBV27 and TRBJ2-2; D is unresolved. This CDR3 is 15 amino acids long. The V end was cut by 3 bases, the J end by 0 bases, with 8 bases between. Germline V gene lookup returns CDR1 MNHEY and CDR2 SMNVEV (reference sequence). In DNA, the CDR3 is TGTGCCAGCAGTTTCGACATACCGAACACCGGGGAGCTGTTTTTT. It encodes CASSFDIPNTGELFF.

The table lists this clone with a count of one. The chain carries TRBV5-6 and TRBJ2-3, with D perhaps matching TRBD2 (5 bases). Germline CDR1 is SGHDT and CDR2 is YYEEEE. V gave up 4 bases and J gave up 9 bases, with 15 bases separating them. The CDR3 loop spans 13 amino acids. CDR3 loop: CASSPTGFGTQYF. CDR3 coding DNA: TGTGCCAGCAGCCCAACGGGATTTGGGACGCAGTATTTT.

The chain carries TRBV6-5 and TRBJ1-3; 8 bases are a match to TRBD1. The CDR3 is 14 amino acids. The germline CDR1 and CDR2 sequences are MNHEY and SVGAGI. Trimming cost V 7 bases and J 2 bases; bases outside gene matches: 4. Written as DNA, the CDR3 is TGTGCCAGCAACAACAGGGGGGCTGGAAACACCATATATTTT. As protein: CASNNRGAGNTIYF.

The rearrangement links TRBV25-1 to TRBJ1-2; a possible D gene is TRBD1 (6 bases). The CDR3 runs to 15 residues. CDR1 is MGHDK, CDR2 SYGVNS, per germline. The V end was cut by 0 bases, the J end by 3 bases, with 11 bases between. CDR3 protein: CASSEYKGGHYGYTF. CDR3 in DNA: TGTGCCAGCAGTGAATATAAAGGGGGACACTATGGCTACACCTTC.

The chain is built from TRBV7-2 and TRBJ2-5, with a weak D call TRBD1 (6 bases). Trimming removed 4 bases from V and 7 bases from J, with 13 bases in between. The CDR3 sequence is 13 residues long. The germline gives CDR1 SGHTA, CDR2 FQGNSA. The DNA for the CDR3 is TGTGCCAGCAGCTCAGGGACATTCTGGACCCAGTACTTC. It codes for CASSSGTFWTQYF.

This clone was detected only once. This chain links TRBV7-2 with TRBJ2-1, with D possibly matching TRBD2 (6 bases). V was shortened by 5 bases and J by 3 bases, with 17 bases between the two germline ends. CDR3 length: 16 amino acids. The germline V gene encodes CDR1 SGHTA and CDR2 FQGNSA. The chain's CDR3 is CASSRRVLAYYNEQFF. In nucleotides, the CDR3 is TGTGCCAGCAGCCGCCGGGTGCTAGCGTACTACAATGAGCAGTTCTTC.

This clone has a single count. This chain joins TRBV7-2 and TRBJ2-5; 10 nucleotides line up with TRBD1. V was pared by 4 bases and J by 8 bases, with 10 bases of the junction left unmatched. Looked up from germline, CDR1 is SGHTA and CDR2 is FQGNSA. The CDR3 runs to 15 residues. CDR3 region: CASSSIIGTGATQYF. In DNA, the CDR3 is TGTGCCAGCAGCTCGATAATTGGGACAGGGGCAACCCAGTACTTC.

The J gene is TRBJ2-1, the V gene TRBV2; 7 positions agree with TRBD2. Germline V lookup: CDR1 SNHLY, CDR2 FYNNEI. This CDR3 has 15 residues. V was pared by 8 bases and J by 3 bases, with 10 bases of the junction left unmatched. The CDR3 here is CASLLGASGYNEQFF. As DNA, the CDR3 is TGTGCCAGCCTCCTCGGGGCTAGCGGCTACAATGAGCAGTTCTTC.